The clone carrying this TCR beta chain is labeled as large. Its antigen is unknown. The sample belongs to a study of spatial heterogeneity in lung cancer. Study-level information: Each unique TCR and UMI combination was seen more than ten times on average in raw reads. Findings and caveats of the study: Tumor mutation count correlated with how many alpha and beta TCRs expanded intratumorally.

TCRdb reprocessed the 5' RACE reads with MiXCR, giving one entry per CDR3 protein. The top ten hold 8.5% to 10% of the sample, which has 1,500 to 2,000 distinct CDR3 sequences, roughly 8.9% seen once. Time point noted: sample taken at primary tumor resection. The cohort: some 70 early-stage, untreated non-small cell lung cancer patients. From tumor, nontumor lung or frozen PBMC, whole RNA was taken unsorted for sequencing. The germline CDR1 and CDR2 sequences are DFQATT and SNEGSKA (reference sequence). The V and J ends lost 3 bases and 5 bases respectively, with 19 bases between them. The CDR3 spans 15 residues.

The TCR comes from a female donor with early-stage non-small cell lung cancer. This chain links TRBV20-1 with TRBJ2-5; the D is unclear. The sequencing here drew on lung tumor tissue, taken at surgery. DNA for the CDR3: TGCAGTGCTAGCGCGATACAGCATCGATGGGAGACCCAGTACTTC. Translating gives CSASAIQHRWETQYF.